One sample yielded the 30 T cell receptor beta chains listed below, sequenced in a study of monozygotic twins with inflammatory bowel disease. Following a re-call of the 5' RACE reads, TCRdb has one entry per CDR3 protein and lacks DNA. The sample totals a few hundred thousand distinct CDR3 sequences; its top ten clones hold approximately 5.4%. Material: blood. The receptors shown here come from a human donor with ulcerative colitis or Crohn's disease, or a healthy co-twin of an affected twin (not recorded which).

The V gene is TRBV12-3 or TRBV12-4, the J gene TRBJ1-5. This CDR3 contains 14 residues. The CDR3 reads CASLGGLGTGPQHF.

J is TRBJ2-7 and V is TRBV9; the D call of TRBD2 rests on TCRdb alone, since no DNA is present to check it. Looked up from germline, CDR1 is SGDLS and CDR2 is YYNGEE. CDR3 size: 14 residues. CDR3 sequence reads: CASSVEEGTYEQYF.

This sequence joins TRBV18 and TRBJ2-7; there is no DNA to check the TCRdb D call of TRBD2. Germline CDR1 reads KGHSH; CDR2 reads LQKENI. This CDR3 is 11 amino acids long. CDR3 amino acids: CASSPGRTLDF.

The CDR3 sequence: CASSFVVTGELFF. The V gene is TRBV7-6, the J gene TRBJ2-2. In germline, CDR1 is SGHVS, CDR2 FNYEAQ. CDR3 length: 13 residues. Based on the CDR3 plus reference TRBV7-6 and TRBJ2-2, the full variable domain is GAGVSQSPRYKVTKRGQDVALRCDPISGHVSLYWYRQALGQGPEFLTYFNYEAQQDKSGLPNDRFSAERPEGSISTLTIQRTEQRDSAMYRCASSFVVTGELFFGEGSRLTVL.

This chain joins TRBV7-9 and TRBJ1-2; TCRdb designates TRBD1, a call that cannot be tested without DNA. Germline CDR1 SEHNR, CDR2 FQNEAQ (reference sequence). This CDR3 comprises 14 residues. The chain's CDR3 is CASSLGPGYYGYTF.

The chain links TRBV18 to TRBJ2-3; TCRdb's D gene call, TRBD1, goes unchecked for lack of DNA. This CDR3 is built from 20 residues. Germline CDR1 is KGHSH and CDR2 is LQKENI. CDR3 sequence reads: CASSPLGPNPGLARSDTQYF.

The J gene is TRBJ2-3, the V gene TRBV7-2; the TRBD2 assignment by TCRdb is unverifiable without DNA. The CDR3 consists of 16 residues. The germline V gene encodes CDR1 SGHTA and CDR2 FQGNSA. CDR3 residues: CASSINRLAPTDTQYF.

This chain connects TRBV14 to TRBJ2-1; TCRdb gives TRBD1 as the D gene, but with no DNA this cannot be confirmed. From germline, CDR1 is SGHDN and CDR2 FVKESK. CDR3 length equals 15 residues. CDR3 region: CASSQYGGRVNEQFF.

This chain links TRBV5-6 with TRBJ2-7; without DNA, the TCRdb call of TRBD2 cannot be checked. CDR3 length equals 18 residues. Germline V lookup: CDR1 SGHDT, CDR2 YYEEEE. CDR3 amino acids: CASSPIGLAGRWRYEQYF.

The chain joins TRBV18 to TRBJ2-7; TCRdb's assignment of TRBD2 cannot be checked, as there is no DNA. From germline, CDR1 is KGHSH and CDR2 LQKENI. CDR3 length equals 14 residues. CDR3 region: CASSPLSGNYEQYF.

The gene calls are TRBV20-1 and TRBJ2-5; TCRdb calls TRBD2, which cannot be checked without DNA. Germline CDR1 is DFQATT and CDR2 is SNEGSKA (reference sequence). This CDR3 comprises 12 residues. This CDR3 is CLCGSSRETQYF.

This chain connects TRBV6-1 to TRBJ1-1; TCRdb picks TRBD1, but there is no DNA to check that call. The germline V gene has CDR1 MNHNS and CDR2 SASEGT. The CDR3 covers 11 residues. CDR3 protein: CASPRGAEAFF.

The gene calls are TRBV10-3 and TRBJ1-1; absent DNA, TCRdb's TRBD1 call cannot be checked. The germline V gene has CDR1 ENHRY and CDR2 SYGVKD. CDR3 length: 14 residues. CDR3 residues: CAISETGQGTEAFF.

This chain connects TRBV7-9 to TRBJ2-1; there is no DNA to check the TCRdb D call of TRBD1. CDR3 length: 14 residues. Germline lookup yields CDR1 SEHNR and CDR2 FQNEAQ (reference sequence). CDR3 in amino acids: CASSLVGGRGEQFF.

The chain employs TRBV5-1 and TRBJ2-2; TCRdb's D gene call, TRBD1, goes unchecked for lack of DNA. The V gene's germline CDR1 is SGHRS and CDR2 YFSETQ. This CDR3 comprises 13 residues. CDR3 sequence: CASSLTGAGELFF.

The chain joins TRBV12-3 or TRBV12-4 to TRBJ1-2; TCRdb names TRBD1, which stays unverified in the absence of DNA. CDR3 length: 14 amino acids. The CDR3 is CASSARQGAWGYTF.

V usage is TRBV29-1 and J usage is TRBJ2-7; the TRBD2 assignment by TCRdb is unverifiable without DNA. The germline V gene has CDR1 SQVTM and CDR2 ANQGSEA. The CDR3 totals 13 residues. The CDR3 reads CSVVGLYSYEQYF.

The V gene is TRBV20-1, the J gene TRBJ2-3; no DNA is available, so the TRBD1 call from TCRdb remains unchecked. The CDR3 consists of 14 residues. In germline, CDR1 is DFQATT, CDR2 SNEGSKA (reference sequence). The CDR3 region is CSASPGRPTDTQYF.

V gene TRBV4-3 combines with J gene TRBJ2-2; with no DNA, the TCRdb D assignment of TRBD1 cannot be verified. Germline loops: CDR1 LGHNA, CDR2 YSLEER. This CDR3 has 14 amino acids. The CDR3: CASRRQGEIGELFF.

The rearrangement links TRBV20-1 to TRBJ1-1. The V gene's germline CDR1 is DFQATT and CDR2 SNEGSKA (reference sequence). The CDR3 totals 14 residues. Here the CDR3 reads CSAKTADRSTEAFF.

The genes are TRBV12-3 or TRBV12-4 and TRBJ2-3. The CDR3 covers 11 residues. The CDR3 spells CASSLKDTQYF.

V usage is TRBV6-2 or TRBV6-3 and J usage is TRBJ2-1; lacking DNA, the TRBD2 call made by TCRdb goes unchecked. This CDR3 contains 23 residues. From germline, CDR1 is MNHEY and CDR2 SVGEGT. This CDR3 is CASSYSGLAGASEYKSSYNEQFF.

The chain has TRBV7-3 and TRBJ2-1; TCRdb's D call of TRBD1 is untestable without DNA. Germline V lookup: CDR1 SGHTA, CDR2 FQGTGA. CDR3 length equals 12 residues. The CDR3 is CASSYTGLEQFF.

The rearrangement links TRBV30 to TRBJ1-5. Per the germline V gene, CDR1 is GTSNPN and CDR2 is SVGIG (reference sequence). This CDR3 region has 13 residues. The CDR3 reads CAWSDYRTGPQHF.

CDR3 loop: CASSQDLVLPWEQYF. The chain recombines TRBV14 with TRBJ2-7. Per the germline V gene, CDR1 is SGHDN and CDR2 is FVKESK. CDR3 size: 15 residues.

V and J are TRBV6-5 and TRBJ2-1; TCRdb lists TRBD2, though no DNA is available to test this call. The CDR3 consists of 13 residues. CDR1 and CDR2 from the germline V gene are MNHEY and SVGAGI. CDR3 in amino acids: CASSFREVDEQFF.

CDR3 protein: CASSYWDNNSPLHF. The chain recombines TRBV6-5 with TRBJ1-6; absent DNA, TCRdb's TRBD1 call cannot be checked. Looked up from germline, CDR1 is MNHEY and CDR2 is SVGAGI. The CDR3 contains 14 residues.

The V gene is TRBV7-2, the J gene TRBJ1-2. The germline gives CDR1 SGHTA, CDR2 FQGNSA. The CDR3 extends over 14 amino acids. The CDR3 protein is CASSLGQTSYGYTF.

V gene TRBV29-1 combines with J gene TRBJ2-2; TCRdb names TRBD1, which stays unverified in the absence of DNA. Germline CDR1 is SQVTM and CDR2 is ANQGSEA. This CDR3 has 14 amino acids. CDR3 residues: CSAKRQGNGGELFF.

This chain joins TRBV12-3 or TRBV12-4 and TRBJ2-7. The CDR3 contains 13 residues. The CDR3 sequence: CASTYMGSYEQYF.